These T cell receptor beta chains were read from a single sample in a study of cytomegalovirus exposure and HLA in healthy donors. Here immunoSEQ multiplex PCR was the method, and the copy in TCRdb shows in-frame clones only, minus some. The sample carries under 150,000 clones, 85% to 90% recorded once. Sequencing was done on a sample of PBMCs. The receptors stem from a man between 18 and 35 years old in good health and CMV-seropositive. Each CDR3 is given with its conserved first and last residue. The order of the fields is D gene, J gene, clone size, V gene, CDR3 protein, CDR3 DNA. D genes are given only for firm matches. Size is omitted from some rows. Given values are once, few, many or a class for expanded clones.

D gene: .
J gene: TRBJ2-2
clone size: .
V gene: TRBV19
CDR3 protein: CASSPTRFANTGELFF
CDR3 DNA: TGTGCCAGTAGCCCTACGCGGTTCGCGAACACCGGGGAGCTGTTTTTT

D gene: .
J gene: TRBJ2-2
clone size: .
V gene: TRBV5-1
CDR3 protein: CASSATGFIALFF
CDR3 DNA: TGCGCCAGCAGCGCGACAGGTTTTATCGCGCTGTTTTTT

D gene: .
J gene: TRBJ2-1
clone size: .
V gene: TRBV5-1
CDR3 protein: CASSLQGVYNEQFF
CDR3 DNA: TGCGCCAGCAGCTTGCAAGGGGTCTACAATGAGCAGTTCTTC

D gene: .
J gene: TRBJ1-3
clone size: few
V gene: TRBV18
CDR3 protein: CASSPPGWSGNTIYF
CDR3 DNA: TGTGCCAGCTCACCACCCGGGTGGTCTGGAAACACCATATATTTT

D gene: TRBD1
J gene: TRBJ1-2
clone size: .
V gene: TRBV27
CDR3 protein: CASRQRPGQDLLNYGYTF
CDR3 DNA: TGTGCCAGCAGACAACGTCCGGGACAGGACCTCCTTAACTATGGCTACACCTTC

D gene: .
J gene: TRBJ2-1
clone size: .
V gene: TRBV2
CDR3 protein: CASSSALGRGSYNEQFF
CDR3 DNA: TGTGCCAGCAGTTCCGCCCTGGGTCGGGGCTCCTACAATGAGCAGTTCTTC

D gene: .
J gene: TRBJ1-2
clone size: .
V gene: TRBV6-5
CDR3 protein: CASRLSGTNYGYTF
CDR3 DNA: TGTGCCAGCAGGTTATCCGGGACTAACTATGGCTACACCTTC

D gene: .
J gene: TRBJ2-1
clone size: .
V gene: TRBV5-6
CDR3 protein: CASSLTGNEQFF
CDR3 DNA: TGTGCCAGCAGCTTAACAGGGAATGAGCAGTTCTTC

D gene: .
J gene: TRBJ1-5
clone size: .
V gene: TRBV6-5
CDR3 protein: CASSPSDSNQPQHF
CDR3 DNA: TGTGCCAGCAGCCCCAGCGATAGCAATCAGCCCCAGCATTTT

D gene: TRBD1
J gene: TRBJ1-4
clone size: .
V gene: TRBV2
CDR3 protein: CASSATGTVNEKLFF
CDR3 DNA: TGTGCCAGCAGTGCGACCGGGACAGTGAATGAAAAACTGTTTTTT

D gene: TRBD2
J gene: TRBJ2-5
clone size: .
V gene: TRBV30
CDR3 protein: CAVRAHSGGVRETQYF
CDR3 DNA: TGTGCCGTCCGGGCTCATAGCGGGGGGGTGAGGGAGACCCAGTACTTC

D gene: .
J gene: TRBJ2-1
clone size: .
V gene: TRBV19
CDR3 protein: CASSTTRELRNEQFF
CDR3 DNA: TGTGCCAGTAGCACGACTAGGGAACTTCGGAATGAGCAGTTCTTC

D gene: TRBD1
J gene: TRBJ2-7
clone size: .
V gene: TRBV6-6
CDR3 protein: CASSLTGGFSYEQYF
CDR3 DNA: TGTGCCAGCAGCTTGACAGGGGGCTTCTCCTACGAGCAGTACTTC

D gene: .
J gene: TRBJ1-1
clone size: .
V gene: TRBV7-8
CDR3 protein: CASSPRVRGRSNTEAFF
CDR3 DNA: TGTGCCAGCAGCCCTCGGGTCAGGGGTCGATCGAACACTGAAGCTTTCTTT

D gene: TRBD2
J gene: TRBJ2-7
clone size: .
V gene: TRBV7-6
CDR3 protein: CASSLGGGGPYEQYF
CDR3 DNA: TGTGCCAGCAGCTTAGGGGGCGGGGGACCCTACGAGCAGTACTTC

D gene: .
J gene: TRBJ2-7
clone size: .
V gene: TRBV11-2
CDR3 protein: CASSITYEQYF
CDR3 DNA: TGTGCCAGCAGCATCACCTACGAGCAGTACTTC

D gene: TRBD2
J gene: TRBJ2-3
clone size: .
V gene: TRBV5-1
CDR3 protein: CASSGGTSGPTDTQYF
CDR3 DNA: TGCGCCAGCAGCGGAGGGACTAGCGGACCCACAGATACGCAGTATTTT

D gene: .
J gene: TRBJ2-2
clone size: .
V gene: TRBV6-5
CDR3 protein: CASRLRGTGELFF
CDR3 DNA: TGTGCCAGCAGGCTACGGGGAACCGGGGAGCTGTTTTTT

D gene: TRBD1
J gene: TRBJ2-1
clone size: .
V gene: TRBV6-5
CDR3 protein: CASSYDRALNEQFF
CDR3 DNA: TGTGCCAGCAGTTATGACAGGGCTCTAAATGAGCAGTTCTTC

D gene: .
J gene: TRBJ2-5
clone size: .
V gene: TRBV2
CDR3 protein: CASSASSNGYF
CDR3 DNA: TGTGCCAGCAGTGCTAGCTCAAACGGGTACTTC

D gene: .
J gene: TRBJ1-1
clone size: .
V gene: TRBV15
CDR3 protein: CATSRDLEGTEAFF
CDR3 DNA: TGTGCCACCAGCAGAGATCTGGAGGGCACTGAAGCTTTCTTT

D gene: TRBD1
J gene: TRBJ1-6
clone size: few
V gene: TRBV6-5
CDR3 protein: CASSYSSRQGGSPLHF
CDR3 DNA: TGTGCCAGCAGTTACTCGAGCCGACAGGGTGGTTCACCCCTCCACTTT

D gene: TRBD1
J gene: TRBJ2-7
clone size: .
V gene: TRBV30
CDR3 protein: CAWRLDRGYEQYF
CDR3 DNA: TGTGCCTGGAGGTTGGACAGGGGGTACGAGCAGTACTTC

D gene: TRBD2
J gene: TRBJ2-7
clone size: .
V gene: TRBV6-6
CDR3 protein: CASSYSSGPSSYEQYF
CDR3 DNA: TGTGCCAGCAGTTATTCTAGCGGGCCCAGCTCCTACGAGCAGTACTTC

D gene: TRBD1
J gene: TRBJ1-1
clone size: .
V gene: TRBV29-1
CDR3 protein: CSVNAGTGGLEAFF
CDR3 DNA: TGCAGCGTTAACGCCGGGACAGGGGGCCTTGAAGCTTTCTTT

D gene: .
J gene: TRBJ2-1
clone size: .
V gene: TRBV5-4
CDR3 protein: CASSSRLDSNEQFF
CDR3 DNA: TGTGCCAGCAGCTCCCGACTAGACTCCAATGAGCAGTTCTTC

D gene: TRBD1
J gene: TRBJ2-2
clone size: .
V gene: TRBV6-5
CDR3 protein: CASSYFETGDTGELFF
CDR3 DNA: TGTGCCAGCAGCTACTTTGAGACAGGGGACACCGGGGAGCTGTTTTTT

D gene: TRBD2
J gene: TRBJ2-3
clone size: .
V gene: TRBV2
CDR3 protein: CASTPEGLGVTQYF
CDR3 DNA: TGTGCCAGCACCCCAGAGGGACTAGGAGTTACGCAGTATTTT

D gene: TRBD1
J gene: TRBJ1-4
clone size: .
V gene: TRBV13
CDR3 protein: CASSSGGTNEKLFF
CDR3 DNA: TGTGCCAGCAGCTCAGGGGGCACTAATGAAAAACTGTTTTTT